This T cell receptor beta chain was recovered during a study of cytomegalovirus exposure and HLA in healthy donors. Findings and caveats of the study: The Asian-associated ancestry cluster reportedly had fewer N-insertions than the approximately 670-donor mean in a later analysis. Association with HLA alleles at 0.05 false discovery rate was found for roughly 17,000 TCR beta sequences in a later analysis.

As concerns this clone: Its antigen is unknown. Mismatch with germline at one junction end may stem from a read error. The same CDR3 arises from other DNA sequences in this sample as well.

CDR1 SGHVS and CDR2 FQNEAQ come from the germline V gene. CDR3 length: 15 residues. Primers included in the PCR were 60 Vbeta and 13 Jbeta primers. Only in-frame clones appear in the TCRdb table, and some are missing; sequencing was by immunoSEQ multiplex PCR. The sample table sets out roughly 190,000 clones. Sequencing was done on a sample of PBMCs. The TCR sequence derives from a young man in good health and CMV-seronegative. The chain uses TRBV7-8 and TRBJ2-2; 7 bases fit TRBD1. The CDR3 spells CASSPTTGDTGELFF. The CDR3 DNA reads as TGTGCCAGCAGTCCCACTACAGGGGACACTGGGGAGCTGTTTTTT.